Following are 7 T cell receptor beta chains from one sample sequenced in a study of spatial heterogeneity in lung cancer. TCRdb re-derived calls from the 5' RACE reads in MiXCR, one entry per CDR3 protein. The data show about 48,000 distinct CDR3 sequences, around 5.2% seen once. Documented time point: sample taken at primary tumor resection. Whole RNA, which was extracted from tumor, nontumor lung tissue or frozen PBMC, was sequenced without any cell sorting. The sample here was PBMCs, taken at surgery. These TCRs come from a male donor with early-stage non-small cell lung cancer.

This clonotype was counted many times. The chain uses TRBV5-1 and TRBJ2-5, with D possibly being TRBD2 (5 bases). The CDR3 extends over 14 amino acids. The V end lost 1 base, the J end lost 1 base, and 8 bases lay between the germline ends. CDR1 and CDR2 from the germline V gene are SGHRS and YFSETQ. The CDR3 reads CASSLNSGQETQYF. The CDR3 bases are TGCGCCAGCAGCTTGAACAGCGGCCAAGAGACCCAGTACTTC.

This clonotype was seen repeatedly, ten times or more. V usage is TRBV20-1 and J usage is TRBJ2-3; D gene ambiguous. The CDR3 contains 13 residues. The germline V gene has CDR1 DFQATT and CDR2 SNEGSKA (reference sequence). V was shortened by 0 bases and J by 0 bases, with 4 bases between the two germline ends. The CDR3 spells CSARDHSTDTQYF. The CDR3 bases are TGCAGTGCTAGAGATCATAGCACAGATACGCAGTATTTT.

This clonotype appeared a few times. The chain links TRBV6-1 to TRBJ1-5; D remains unclear. Germline loops: CDR1 MNHNS, CDR2 SASEGT. The CDR3 spans 14 residues. Between the trimmed V and J ends, which lost 7 bases and 1 base, there was a span of 11 bases. This CDR3 reads CASIRTGSNQPQHF. The CDR3 DNA reads TGTGCCAGCATAAGGACGGGAAGCAATCAGCCCCAGCATTTT.

This clonotype was found a few times. This sequence joins TRBV7-3 and TRBJ2-3; the D gene is possibly TRBD2 (6 bases). CDR1 and CDR2 (germline): SGHTA, FQGTGA. Trimming shortened V by 8 bases and J by 0 bases, and 12 bases separated the two germline ends. The CDR3 has 14 amino acids. CDR3 loop: CASSGSVSTDTQYF. For the CDR3, the DNA is TGTGCCAGCTCCGGGAGTGTGAGCACAGATACGCAGTATTTT.

This clonotype showed up many times. V is TRBV6-5 and J is TRBJ2-3, with a weak D call TRBD2 (5 bases). The V gene's germline CDR1 is MNHEY and CDR2 SVGAGI. The ends were cut back, 6 bases at V and 1 base at J, with 5 bases in the middle. The CDR3 is 12 amino acids. This chain's CDR3 is CASREGTDTQYF. For the CDR3, the DNA is TGTGCCAGCAGGGAGGGCACAGATACGCAGTATTTT.

This chain uses TRBV7-2 with TRBJ2-7; the match to TRBD2 covers 10 bases. Trimming cost V 2 bases and J 0 bases; bases outside gene matches: 1. This CDR3 is 15 amino acids long. Germline V gives CDR1 SGHTA, CDR2 FQGNSA. In DNA, the CDR3 is TGTGCCAGCAGCTTAAAGCGGGAGGGCTCCTACGAGCAGTACTTC. Translated, it gives CASSLKREGSYEQYF. The variable domain in full, completed from reference TRBV7-2 and TRBJ2-7, reads GAGVSQSPSNKVTEKGKDVELRCDPISGHTALYWYRQSLGQGLEFLIYFQGNSAPDKSGLPSDRFSAERTGGSVSTLTIQRTQQEDSAVYLCASSLKREGSYEQYFGPGTRLTVT.

On this clonotype itself: With a much larger clone just one base away, this may be a read error. The V and J genes are TRBV28 and TRBJ2-2, with no clear D. CDR1 MDHEN and CDR2 SYDVKM come from the germline V gene. The CDR3 totals 15 residues. The germline V and J ends were trimmed by 5 bases and 7 bases, with 17 bases remaining between them. CDR3 bases: TGTGCCAGCAGTACTTTGGCCTGGGATGGCGGGGAGCTGTTTTTT. This translates into CASSTLAWDGGELFF.